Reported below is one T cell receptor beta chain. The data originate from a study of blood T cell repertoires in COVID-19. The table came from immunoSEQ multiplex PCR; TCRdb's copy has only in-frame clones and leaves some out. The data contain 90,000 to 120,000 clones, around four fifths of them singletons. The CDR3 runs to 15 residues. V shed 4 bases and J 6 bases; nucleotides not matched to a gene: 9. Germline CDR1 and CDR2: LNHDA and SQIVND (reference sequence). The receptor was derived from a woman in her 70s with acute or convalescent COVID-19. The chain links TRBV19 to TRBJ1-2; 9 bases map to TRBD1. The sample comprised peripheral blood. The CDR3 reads CASSNLWDRANGYTF. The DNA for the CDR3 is TGTGCCAGTAGTAACCTATGGGACAGGGCAAATGGCTACACCTTC.